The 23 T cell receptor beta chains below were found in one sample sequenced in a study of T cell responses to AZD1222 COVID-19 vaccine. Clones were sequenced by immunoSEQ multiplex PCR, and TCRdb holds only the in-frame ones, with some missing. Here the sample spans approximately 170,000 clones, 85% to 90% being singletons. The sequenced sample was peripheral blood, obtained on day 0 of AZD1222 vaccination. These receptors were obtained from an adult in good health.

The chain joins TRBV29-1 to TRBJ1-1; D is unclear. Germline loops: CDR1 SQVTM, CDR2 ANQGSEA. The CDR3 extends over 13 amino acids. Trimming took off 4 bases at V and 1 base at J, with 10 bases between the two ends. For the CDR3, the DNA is TGCAGCGTTGCTGGGCGGCAGAACACTGAAGCTTTCTTT. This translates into CSVAGRQNTEAFF.

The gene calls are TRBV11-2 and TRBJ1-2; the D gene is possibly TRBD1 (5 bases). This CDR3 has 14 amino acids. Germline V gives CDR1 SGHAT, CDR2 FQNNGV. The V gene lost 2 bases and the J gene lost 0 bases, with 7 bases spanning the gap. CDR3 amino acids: CASSLIGANYGYTF. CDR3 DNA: TGTGCCAGCAGCTTAATAGGGGCTAACTATGGCTACACCTTC.

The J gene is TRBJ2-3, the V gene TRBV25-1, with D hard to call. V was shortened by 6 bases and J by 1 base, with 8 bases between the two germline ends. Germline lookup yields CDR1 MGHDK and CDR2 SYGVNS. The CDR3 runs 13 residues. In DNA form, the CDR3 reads TGTGCCAGCAGGCCTATGGGCACAGATACGCAGTATTTT. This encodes CASRPMGTDTQYF.

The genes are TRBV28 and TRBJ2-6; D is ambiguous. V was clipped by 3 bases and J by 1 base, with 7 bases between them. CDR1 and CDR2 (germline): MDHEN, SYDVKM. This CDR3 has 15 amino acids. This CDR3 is CASSLQASGANVLTF. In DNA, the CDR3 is TGTGCCAGCAGTTTGCAAGCGTCTGGGGCCAACGTCCTGACTTTC.

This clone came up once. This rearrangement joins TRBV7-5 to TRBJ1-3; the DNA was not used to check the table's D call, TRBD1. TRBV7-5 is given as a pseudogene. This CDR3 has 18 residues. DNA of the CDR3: TGTGCCAGAAGCTTAACCCTTCGGGACAGGGTCTTTGGAAACACCATATATTTT. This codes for CARSLTLRDRVFGNTIYF.

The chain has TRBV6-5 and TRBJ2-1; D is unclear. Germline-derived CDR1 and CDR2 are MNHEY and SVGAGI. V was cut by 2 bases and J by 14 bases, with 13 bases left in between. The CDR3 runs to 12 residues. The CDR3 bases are TGTGCCAGCAGTTACGCCTACGACCTCGAGTTCTTC. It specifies CASSYAYDLEFF.

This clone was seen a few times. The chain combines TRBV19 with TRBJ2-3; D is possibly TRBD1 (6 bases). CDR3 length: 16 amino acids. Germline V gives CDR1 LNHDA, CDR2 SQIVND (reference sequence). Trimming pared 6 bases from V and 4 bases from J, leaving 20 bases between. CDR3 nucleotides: TGTGCCAGTAGGGGCCGGGGCAGGGGAGCGGCAGATACGCAGTATTTT. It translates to CASRGRGRGAADTQYF.

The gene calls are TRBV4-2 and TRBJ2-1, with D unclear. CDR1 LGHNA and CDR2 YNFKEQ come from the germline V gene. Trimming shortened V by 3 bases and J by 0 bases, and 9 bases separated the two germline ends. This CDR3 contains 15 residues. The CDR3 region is CASSQEYTSYNEQFF. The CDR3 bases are TGTGCCAGCAGCCAGGAATACACCTCCTACAATGAGCAGTTCTTC.

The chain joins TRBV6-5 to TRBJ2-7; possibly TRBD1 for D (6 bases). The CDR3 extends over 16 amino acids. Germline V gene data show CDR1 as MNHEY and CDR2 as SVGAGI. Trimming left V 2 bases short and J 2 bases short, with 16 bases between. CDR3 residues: CASSYQDRSGAYEQYF. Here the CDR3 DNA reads TGTGCCAGCAGTTACCAAGACAGGTCAGGAGCCTACGAGCAGTACTTC.

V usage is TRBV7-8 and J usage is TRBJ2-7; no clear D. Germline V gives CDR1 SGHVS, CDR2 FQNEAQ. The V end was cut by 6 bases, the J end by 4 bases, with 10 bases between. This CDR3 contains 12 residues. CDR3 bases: TGTGCCAGCAGTCCCCGGGCTTACGAGCAGTACGTC. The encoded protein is CASSPRAYEQYV.

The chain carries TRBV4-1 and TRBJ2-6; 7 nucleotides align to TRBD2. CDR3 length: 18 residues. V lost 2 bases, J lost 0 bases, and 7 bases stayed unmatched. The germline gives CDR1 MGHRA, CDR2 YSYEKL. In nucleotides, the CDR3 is TGCGCCAGCAGCCAACCCAAAGCGGGGAACTCTGGGGCCAACGTCCTGACTTTC. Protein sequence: CASSQPKAGNSGANVLTF.

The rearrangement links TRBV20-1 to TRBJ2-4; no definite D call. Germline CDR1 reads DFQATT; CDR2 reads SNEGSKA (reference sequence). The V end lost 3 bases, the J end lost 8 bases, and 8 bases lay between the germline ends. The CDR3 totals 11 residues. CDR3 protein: CSASPLDIQYF. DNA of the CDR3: TGCAGTGCTAGCCCGTTGGACATTCAGTACTTC.

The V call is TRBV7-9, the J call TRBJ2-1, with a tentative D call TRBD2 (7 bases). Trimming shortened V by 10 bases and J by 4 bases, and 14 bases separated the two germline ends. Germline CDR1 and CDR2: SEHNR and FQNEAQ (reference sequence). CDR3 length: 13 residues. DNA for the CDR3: TGTGCCACCGCAGAGGGGGGGTACAATGAGCAGTTCTTC. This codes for CATAEGGYNEQFF.

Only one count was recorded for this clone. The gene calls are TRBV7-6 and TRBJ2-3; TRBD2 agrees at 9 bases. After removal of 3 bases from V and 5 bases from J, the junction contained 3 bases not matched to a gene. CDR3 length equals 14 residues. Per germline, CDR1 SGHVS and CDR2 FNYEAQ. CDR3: CASSLAGGGDTQYF. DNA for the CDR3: TGTGCCAGCAGCTTGGCGGGAGGGGGAGATACGCAGTATTTT.

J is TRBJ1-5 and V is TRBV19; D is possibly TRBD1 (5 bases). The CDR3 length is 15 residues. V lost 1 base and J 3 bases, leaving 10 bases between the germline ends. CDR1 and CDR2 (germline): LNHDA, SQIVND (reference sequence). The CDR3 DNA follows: TGTGCCAGTAGTATAGGGTGGGGGGTCAATCAGCCCCAGCATTTT. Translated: CASSIGWGVNQPQHF.

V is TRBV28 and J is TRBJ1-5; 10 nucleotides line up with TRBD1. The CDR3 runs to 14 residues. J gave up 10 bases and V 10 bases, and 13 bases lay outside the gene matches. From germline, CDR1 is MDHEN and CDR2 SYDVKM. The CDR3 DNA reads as TGTGCCACATTACCCGGACAGGGGGGGTTTCCCCAGCATTTT. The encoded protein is CATLPGQGGFPQHF. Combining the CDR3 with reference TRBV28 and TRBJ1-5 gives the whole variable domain DVKVTQSSRYLVKRTGEKVFLECVQDMDHENMFWYRQDPGLGLRLIYFSYDVKMKEKGDIPEGYSVSREKKERFSLILESASTNQTSMYLCATLPGQGGFPQHFGDGTRLSIL.

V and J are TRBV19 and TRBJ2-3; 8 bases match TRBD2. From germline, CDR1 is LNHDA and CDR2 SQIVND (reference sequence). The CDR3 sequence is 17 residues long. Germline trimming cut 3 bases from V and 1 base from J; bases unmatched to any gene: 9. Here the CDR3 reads CASSIRYGGGGTDTQYF. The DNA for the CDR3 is TGTGCCAGTAGTATCCGTTACGGGGGGGGAGGCACAGATACGCAGTATTTT.

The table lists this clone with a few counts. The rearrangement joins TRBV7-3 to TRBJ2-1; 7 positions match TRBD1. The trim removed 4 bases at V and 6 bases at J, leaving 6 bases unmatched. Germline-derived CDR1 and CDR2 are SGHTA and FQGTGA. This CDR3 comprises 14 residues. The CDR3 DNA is TGTGCCAGCAGCTCGCTTGACAGGGCCAATGAGCAGTTCTTC. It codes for CASSSLDRANEQFF.

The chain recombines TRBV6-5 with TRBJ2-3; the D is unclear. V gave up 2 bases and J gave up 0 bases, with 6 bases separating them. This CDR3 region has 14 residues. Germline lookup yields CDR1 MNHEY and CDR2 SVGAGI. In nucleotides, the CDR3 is TGTGCCAGCAGTTACCTCGGCAGCACAGATACGCAGTATTTT. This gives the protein CASSYLGSTDTQYF.

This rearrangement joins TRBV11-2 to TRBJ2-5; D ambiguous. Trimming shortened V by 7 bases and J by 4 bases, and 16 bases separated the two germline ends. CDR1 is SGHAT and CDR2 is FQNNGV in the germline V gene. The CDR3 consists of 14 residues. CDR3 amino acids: CASTPVGSRETQYF. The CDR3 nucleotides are TGTGCCAGCACCCCGGTGGGTAGCCGAGAGACCCAGTACTTC.

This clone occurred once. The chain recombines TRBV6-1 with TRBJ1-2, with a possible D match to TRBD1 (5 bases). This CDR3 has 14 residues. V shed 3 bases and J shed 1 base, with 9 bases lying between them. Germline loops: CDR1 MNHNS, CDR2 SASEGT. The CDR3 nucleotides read TGTGCCAGCAGTGAGCACAGGATTAACTATGGCTACACCTTC. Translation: CASSEHRINYGYTF.

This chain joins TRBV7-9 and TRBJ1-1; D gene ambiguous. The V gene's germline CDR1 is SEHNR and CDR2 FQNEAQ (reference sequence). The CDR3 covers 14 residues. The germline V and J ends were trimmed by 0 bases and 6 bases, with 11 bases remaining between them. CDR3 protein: CASSLAEGRAEAFF. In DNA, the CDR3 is TGTGCCAGCAGCTTAGCGGAGGGTAGGGCTGAAGCTTTCTTT.

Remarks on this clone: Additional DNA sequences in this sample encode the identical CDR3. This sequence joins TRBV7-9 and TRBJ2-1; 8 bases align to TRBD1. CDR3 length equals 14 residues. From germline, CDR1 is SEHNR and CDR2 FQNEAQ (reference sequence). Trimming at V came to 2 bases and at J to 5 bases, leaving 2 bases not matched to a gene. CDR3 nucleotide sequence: TGTGCCAGCAGCTTAACACAGGGGGACAATGAGCAGTTCTTC. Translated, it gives CASSLTQGDNEQFF. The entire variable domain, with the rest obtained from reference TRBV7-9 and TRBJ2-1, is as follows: DTGVSQNPRHKITKRGQNVTFRCDPISEHNRLYWYRQTLGQGPEFLTYFQNEAQLEKSRLLSDRFSAERPKGSFSTLEIQRTEQGDSAMYLCASSLTQGDNEQFFGPGTRLTVL.